This TCR beta chain comes out of a study of shared clonotypes between healthy human individuals. V lost 1 base and J 3 bases, leaving 3 bases between the germline ends. The CDR3 is 12 residues long. Germline CDR1 reads ENHRY; CDR2 reads SYGVKD. Several immunoSEQ plates held equal portions of the genomic DNA taken from each subset. Assay: immunoSEQ multiplex PCR; the TCRdb copy retains only in-frame clones and omits some. The data contain over 1.4 million clones, roughly 96% of them singletons. Memory CD4+ cells were the fraction left after CD45RA+ naive selection. Study results and caveats: Estimated richness values were generally larger in naive subsets than in memory subsets. It was expected that sequencing depth would affect clonotype sharing among donors.

Only one count was recorded for this clone. Antigen: not known. The source material was naive CD4+ T cells sorted from blood. Documented subset: CD45RA+ positively selected. This chain links TRBV10-3 with TRBJ1-1; no definite D call. The sequence derives from a man under 40 in good health. CDR3 in amino acids: CAISEYHTEAFF. CDR3 DNA sequence: TGTGCCATCAGTGAGTATCACACTGAAGCTTTCTTT.